This T cell receptor (beta chain) was found in a study of T cell responses to AZD1222 COVID-19 vaccine. About the study: Second-dose schedules of about 4 or about 12 weeks were combined. Points from the study as a whole: Per reports, nearly half of all spike-specific TCRs target regions that are unmutated in variants. The study sampled repertoires only after the peak T cell response.

This CDR3 spans 13 amino acids. The V end lost 4 bases, the J end lost 1 base, and 7 bases lay between the germline ends. In germline, CDR1 is MGHDK, CDR2 SYGVNS. This clone was counted only a few times. Its antigen is not known. This table comes from immunoSEQ multiplex PCR, and its TCRdb copy is limited to in-frame clones, with some not included. This table holds about 110,000 clones, nearly 90% found once. The starting material was peripheral blood, obtained on day 0 of AZD1222 vaccination. The chain combines TRBV25-1 with TRBJ1-1; D is undetermined. This clonotype was sampled from an adult in good health. CDR3: CASSGRPNTEAFF. As DNA, the CDR3 is TGTGCCAGCAGTGGACGGCCGAACACTGAAGCTTTCTTT.